The T cell receptor (beta chain) under discussion was sequenced for a study of blood T cell repertoires in COVID-19. Study overall: Collection of acute and convalescent COVID-19 samples took place in the United States, Italy and Spain.

Germline values: CDR1 MNHNS, CDR2 SASEGT. V shed 5 bases, J shed 2 bases, and the junction held 8 bases outside the gene matches. The CDR3 loop spans 16 amino acids. The repertoire was sequenced with immunoSEQ multiplex PCR; TCRdb's copy has only in-frame clones and lacks some. Counted here are some 80,000 clones, about four fifths occurring once; the ten biggest clones make up roughly 5.9%. The chain carries TRBV6-1 and TRBJ2-1; 8 bases are shared with TRBD2. Sequencing was done on a sample of peripheral blood. The TCR sequence derives from a woman older than 75 with active or convalescent COVID-19. CDR3 sequence: CASSQGASGPYNEQFF. The CDR3 DNA is TGTGCCAGCAGTCAAGGGGCTAGCGGGCCCTACAATGAGCAGTTCTTC.